These 21 T cell receptor beta chains came from one sample sequenced in a study of T-cell reconstitution after alpha-beta-depleted transplantation in children. A TCRbeta library incorporating unique molecular identifiers was prepared. TCRdb reprocessed the PCR reads via MiXCR and lists one record per CDR3 protein. The table lists about 590,000 distinct CDR3 sequences, 13% of them singletons. Sample: PBMCs, mostly from graft donor cells, taken 360 days after TCRalphabeta/CD19-depleted stem cell transplant. The source of these receptors is a male patient younger than 18 who had a stem cell transplant for acute myeloid leukemia, so the T cells may come from the graft donor.

In this sample, this clonotype turned up a few times. This chain joins TRBV20-1 and TRBJ1-1; no firm D call. The length of the CDR3 is 12 residues. The V end was cut by 4 bases, the J end by 3 bases, with 9 bases between. Germline CDR1 and CDR2: DFQATT and SNEGSKA (reference sequence). The CDR3 DNA follows: TGCAGTGCTACTCCGGGATACACTGAAGCTTTCTTT. The encoded protein is CSATPGYTEAFF.

This clonotype was seen more than once but under ten times. This sequence joins TRBV5-8 and TRBJ2-2; TRBD2 matches at 8 bases. Germline V gene data show CDR1 as SGHTS and CDR2 as YDEGEE. CDR3 size: 16 residues. V shed 0 bases and J 6 bases; nucleotides not matched to a gene: 7. CDR3 bases: TGTGCCAGCAGCTTGGCCCAGCGGGAGAGCGCCGGGGAGCTGTTTTTT. As protein: CASSLAQRESAGELFF.

The V and J genes are TRBV29-1 and TRBJ2-3, with 7 bases identical to TRBD1. CDR1 and CDR2 (germline): SQVTM, ANQGSEA. J lost 1 base, V lost 8 bases, and 18 bases had no gene match. The CDR3 runs to 17 residues. CDR3 sequence (DNA): TGCAGCCATAGAGATCGAGGGACAGTGAGGGGCACAGATACGCAGTATTTT. Translating gives CSHRDRGTVRGTDTQYF.

V usage is TRBV7-9 and J usage is TRBJ2-7; TRBD1 agrees at 8 bases. Germline V gives CDR1 SEHNR, CDR2 FQNEAQ (reference sequence). The CDR3 spans 14 residues. Trimming removed 7 bases from V and 3 bases from J; junction bases left unmatched: 8. The CDR3 region is CASTQDRDFYEQYF. CDR3 in DNA: TGTGCCAGCACCCAGGACAGGGACTTCTACGAGCAGTACTTC.

This clonotype was seen many times. The chain uses TRBV6-5 and TRBJ2-3, with TRBD2 matching 11 bases. The V gene's germline CDR1 is MNHEY and CDR2 SVGAGI. Trimming cost V 4 bases and J 9 bases; bases outside gene matches: 12. The CDR3 consists of 16 residues. The CDR3 DNA sequence: TGTGCCAGCAGTTCCTTTAGCGGGAGGGTAGGCGGCACGCAGTATTTT. Translating it yields CASSSFSGRVGGTQYF.

The table lists this clonotype with a count of one. A much larger clone differs by one base, so this may be a read error. The V and J genes are TRBV5-1 and TRBJ1-3, with D unclear. The CDR3 is 14 residues long. The V gene lost 0 bases and the J gene lost 0 bases, with 4 bases spanning the gap. CDR1 is SGHRS, CDR2 YFSETQ, per germline. CDR3 nucleotides: TGCGCCAGCAGCTTGGACACCTCTGGAAACACCATATATTTT. Protein product: CASSLDTSGNTIYF.

This clonotype was observed a handful of times. The V gene is TRBV29-1, the J gene TRBJ2-5, with D possibly being TRBD2 (6 bases). V was pared by 6 bases and J by 7 bases, with 15 bases between. Per the germline V gene, CDR1 is SQVTM and CDR2 is ANQGSEA. This CDR3 is built from 12 residues. The DNA of the CDR3 is TGCAGCGTCGCTAGGTTGGGAGGGACCCAGTACTTC. This translates into CSVARLGGTQYF.

The chain has TRBV29-1 and TRBJ2-3, with D perhaps matching TRBD1 (6 bases). V lost 3 bases to trimming and J lost 2 bases, with 15 bases between them. The CDR3 runs 15 residues. The germline CDR1 and CDR2 sequences are SQVTM and ANQGSEA. The CDR3, as DNA: TGCAGCGTTGATTCGGACAGACCAAACACAGATACGCAGTATTTT. It encodes CSVDSDRPNTDTQYF.

There are a few counts of this clonotype. The V and J genes are TRBV15 and TRBJ2-7, with no clear D. Germline loops: CDR1 LNHNV, CDR2 YYDKDF (reference sequence). This CDR3 is 19 amino acids long. Deletions cut 0 bases from V and 3 bases from J, with 24 bases between. CDR3 DNA: TGTGCCACCAGCAGAGATCCAGGCGGAAACCCCTACCCAATCTACGAGCAGTACTTC. Protein product: CATSRDPGGNPYPIYEQYF. Complete variable domain (other parts from reference TRBV15 and TRBJ2-7): DAMVIQNPRYQVTQFGKPVTLSCSQTLNHNVMYWYQQKSSQAPKLLFHYYDKDFNNEADTPDNFQSRRPNTSFCFLDIRSPGLGDTAMYLCATSRDPGGNPYPIYEQYFGPGTRLTVT.

This rearrangement joins TRBV3-1 to TRBJ1-1; 10 bases agree with TRBD1. Germline V gives CDR1 LGHDT, CDR2 YNNKEL (reference sequence). V trimming: 5 bases; J trimming: 8 bases; junction bases outside the gene matches: 8. CDR3 length: 14 residues. The CDR3 loop is CASSYRQGAAEAFF. As DNA, the CDR3 is TGTGCCAGCAGCTACAGACAGGGGGCCGCGGAAGCTTTCTTT.

The chain combines TRBV28 with TRBJ1-5; maybe TRBD1 (5 bases). The CDR3 runs 16 residues. Per the germline V gene, CDR1 is MDHEN and CDR2 is SYDVKM. Trimming stripped 2 bases from V and 0 bases from J, with 11 bases between. The CDR3 loop is CASSLRWTTSNQPQHF. The DNA of the CDR3 is TGTGCCAGCAGTTTAAGGTGGACAACTAGCAATCAGCCCCAGCATTTT.

The chain carries TRBV20-1 and TRBJ2-7; D is perhaps TRBD2 (6 bases). This CDR3 comprises 13 residues. Germline assignment: CDR1 DFQATT and CDR2 SNEGSKA (reference sequence). The CDR3 DNA reads TGCGCCGCGGAGGGCGACTATAGGTACGAGCAGTACTTC. This sequence encodes CAAEGDYRYEQYF.

The chain is built from TRBV7-2 and TRBJ2-1; unclear D gene. The CDR3 totals 15 residues. Between the trimmed V and J ends, which lost 1 base and 3 bases, there was a span of 10 bases. Per germline, CDR1 SGHTA and CDR2 FQGNSA. CDR3 sequence (DNA): TGTGCCAGCAGCTTAGGCGAGACCTACTACAATGAGCAGTTCTTC. Amino acids: CASSLGETYYNEQFF.

The sample holds many counts of this clonotype. The rearrangement joins TRBV20-1 to TRBJ2-1, with D possibly being TRBD2 (5 bases). The CDR3 consists of 15 residues. Germline V gives CDR1 DFQATT, CDR2 SNEGSKA (reference sequence). V gave up 5 bases and J gave up 0 bases, with 14 bases separating them. The CDR3 DNA follows: TGCAGTGCTGAGGGTTTCCCCAACTCCTACAATGAGCAGTTCTTC. Translation: CSAEGFPNSYNEQFF.

This clonotype has only a few counts. This chain connects TRBV6-2 or TRBV6-3 to TRBJ2-1; D unresolved. There are 19 residues in the CDR3. The V and J ends lost 0 bases and 2 bases respectively, with 20 bases between them. The germline V gene encodes CDR1 MNHEY and CDR2 SVGEGT. The CDR3 nucleotides read TGTGCCAGCAGTTACTCCGGTCGGGTAGGGCCTCCAACCTACAATGAGCAGTTCTTC. The encoded protein is CASSYSGRVGPPTYNEQFF.

This clonotype was observed at least ten times. The chain recombines TRBV20-1 with TRBJ2-7; D unclear. Trimming stripped 1 base from V and 5 bases from J, with 15 bases between. The CDR3 runs to 14 residues. Germline CDR1 DFQATT, CDR2 SNEGSKA (reference sequence). DNA of the CDR3: TGCAGTGCTAGAGTGCTAGTTGGAGTGGACGAGCAGTACTTC. Its translation: CSARVLVGVDEQYF.

This clonotype was observed a few times. The chain is built from TRBV28 and TRBJ2-2; 8 bases map to TRBD2. The CDR3 extends over 18 amino acids. With V trimmed by 3 bases and J by 3 bases, 12 bases remained unmatched. From germline, CDR1 is MDHEN and CDR2 SYDVKM. CDR3 in DNA: TGTGCCAGCAGTTTCAGACTAGCGCCCCGGCGTGACACCGGGGAGCTGTTTTTT. Protein product: CASSFRLAPRRDTGELFF.

The chain combines TRBV10-3 with TRBJ2-5; D is unclear. This CDR3 contains 15 residues. Trimming shortened V by 3 bases and J by 1 base, and 12 bases separated the two germline ends. Germline V gene data show CDR1 as ENHRY and CDR2 as SYGVKD. Here the CDR3 reads CAISDSGETQETQYF. DNA for the CDR3: TGTGCCATCAGTGATAGTGGAGAAACCCAAGAGACCCAGTACTTC.

The chain has TRBV29-1 and TRBJ2-1, with 10 bases matching TRBD2. The germline V gene encodes CDR1 SQVTM and CDR2 ANQGSEA. CDR3 length: 15 amino acids. This chain's CDR3 is CAASGSPGRYNEQFF. The CDR3 DNA reads TGCGCGGCTAGCGGGAGCCCAGGGAGGTACAATGAGCAGTTCTTC.

This clonotype was recorded a few times. This chain joins TRBV20-1 and TRBJ2-4; D possibly uses TRBD1 or TRBD2 (5 bases each). Trimming stripped 5 bases from V and 0 bases from J, with 17 bases between. The germline gives CDR1 DFQATT, CDR2 SNEGSKA (reference sequence). The CDR3 is 16 residues long. For the CDR3, the DNA is TGCAGTGCTGGCTCCGGGGCCCTTTTAGCCAAAAACATTCAGTACTTC. Amino acids: CSAGSGALLAKNIQYF.

The CDR3 nucleotides are TGCGCCAGCAGCCCCCAGCGAACTAGCGGGAGTTGGAATGAGCAGTTCTTC. Translating it yields CASSPQRTSGSWNEQFF. The gene calls are TRBV4-3 and TRBJ2-1; 11 nucleotides match TRBD2. Losses at the gene ends were 4 bases for V and 7 bases for J; bases not matched to a gene: 12. The CDR3 runs 17 residues. Germline V lookup: CDR1 LGHNA, CDR2 YSLEER.